These 24 T cell receptor beta chains share one sample of origin, sequenced in a study of CD8 T cells in Susac syndrome. RNA in amounts of roughly 0.5 to 1 ug was reverse transcribed with random hexamers. Via MiXCR, TCRdb re-called the immunoSEQ multiplex PCR reads, giving one row per CDR3 protein. This table holds about 80,000 distinct CDR3 sequences, around 94% found once. Specimen: CD8+ T cells from PBMCs. All receptors derive from a human donor in good health.

This rearrangement joins TRBV10-3 to TRBJ2-6; D is perhaps TRBD1 or TRBD2 (5 bases each). The length of the CDR3 is 14 residues. V was pared by 6 bases and J by 4 bases, with 10 bases between. Germline V gives CDR1 ENHRY, CDR2 SYGVKD. The CDR3 reads CAIREGSGANVLTF. The CDR3, as DNA: TGTGCCATCAGAGAGGGGTCCGGGGCCAACGTCCTGACTTTC.

DNA for the CDR3: TGCGCCAGCAGCCCGGGGACAGGGGCAAGCGAGCAGTACTTC. Amino acid sequence: CASSPGTGASEQYF. V usage is TRBV5-1 and J usage is TRBJ2-7; 10 nucleotides align to TRBD1. Unmatched junction bases numbered 7, after V lost 4 bases and J lost 6 bases. Per the germline V gene, CDR1 is SGHRS and CDR2 is YFSETQ. The CDR3 length is 14 residues.

CDR3 amino acids: CASSFSGLPYSNQPQHF. The DNA for the CDR3 is TGTGCCAGCAGCTTCTCAGGGTTGCCTTATAGCAATCAGCCCCAGCATTTT. This chain links TRBV7-9 with TRBJ1-5; weak D call: TRBD1 (5 bases). V was cut by 3 bases and J by 0 bases, with 15 bases left in between. The V gene's germline CDR1 is SEHNR and CDR2 FQNEAQ (reference sequence). This CDR3 spans 17 amino acids. The variable domain in full, with the rest retrieved from reference TRBV7-9 and TRBJ1-5, is DTGVSQNPRHKITKRGQNVTFRCDPISEHNRLYWYRQTLGQGPEFLTYFQNEAQLEKSRLLSDRFSAERPKGSFSTLEIQRTEQGDSAMYLCASSFSGLPYSNQPQHFGDGTRLSIL.

J is TRBJ1-2 and V is TRBV5-4; no definite D call. The length of the CDR3 is 16 residues. Germline CDR1 SGHNT, CDR2 YYREEE (reference sequence). Trimming took 0 bases from V and 0 from J, leaving 12 bases between them. The CDR3, as DNA: TGTGCCAGCAGCTTGGCCGGTTGGGCAGCTAACTATGGCTACACCTTC. It codes for CASSLAGWAANYGYTF.

The chain employs TRBV7-9 and TRBJ1-1; D gene uncertain. This CDR3 contains 14 residues. Trimming took off 1 base at V and 4 bases at J, with 10 bases between the two ends. CDR1 SEHNR and CDR2 FQNEAQ come from the germline V gene (reference sequence). The CDR3 sequence is CASSLEVKSTEAFF. The CDR3, as DNA: TGTGCCAGCAGCTTAGAGGTCAAGAGCACTGAAGCTTTCTTT.

J is TRBJ2-1 and V is TRBV27; 11 bases are a match to TRBD2. Germline CDR1 reads MNHEY; CDR2 reads SMNVEV (reference sequence). There are 16 residues in the CDR3. The J segment lost 0 bases and the V segment lost 5 bases, leaving 3 bases of the junction unmatched. CDR3 amino acids: CASSPSGGSSYNEQFF. As DNA, the CDR3 is TGTGCCAGCAGTCCTAGCGGGGGGAGCTCCTACAATGAGCAGTTCTTC.

This rearrangement joins TRBV11-3 to TRBJ2-1; 11 bases map to TRBD1. CDR3 length: 15 residues. Germline V gene sequence: CDR1 SGHNT, CDR2 YENEEA. The junction had 2 bases not matched to a gene; V was cut back by 4 bases and J by 3 bases. The CDR3 reads CASSWTGGDYNEQFF. The DNA of the CDR3 is TGTGCCAGCAGCTGGACAGGGGGCGACTACAATGAGCAGTTCTTC.

The chain combines TRBV6-5 with TRBJ2-7, with 10 bases matching TRBD2. V gave up 2 bases and J gave up 4 bases; unmatched junction bases: 2. This CDR3 region has 14 residues. CDR1 is MNHEY and CDR2 is SVGAGI in the germline V gene. CDR3 nucleotides: TGTGCCAGCAGTTACGGAGCGGGGGGGTACGAGCAGTACTTC. Its protein product is CASSYGAGGYEQYF.

The chain uses TRBV2 and TRBJ2-5; tentative D call: TRBD2 (5 bases). The CDR3 is made up of 13 amino acids. V shed 1 base and J shed 5 bases, with 8 bases lying between them. Germline loops: CDR1 SNHLY, CDR2 FYNNEI. The CDR3 DNA reads TGTGCCAGCAGTGAAGTATCGGGGGAGACCCAGTACTTC. Amino acids: CASSEVSGETQYF.

In this sample, this clonotype turned up once. The chain is built from TRBV4-1 and TRBJ2-3; D call uncertain. V lost 0 bases to trimming and J lost 6 bases, with 19 bases between them. The CDR3 extends over 17 amino acids. Per germline, CDR1 MGHRA and CDR2 YSYEKL. CDR3 in amino acids: CASSQDQAGRNGDTQYF. CDR3 nucleotides: TGCGCCAGCAGCCAAGATCAAGCAGGCCGAAACGGGGATACGCAGTATTTT.

This sequence joins TRBV27 and TRBJ2-5; 13 nucleotides align to TRBD2. Germline V CDR1 and CDR2: MNHEY, SMNVEV (reference sequence). The junction had 2 bases not matched to a gene; V was cut back by 3 bases and J by 1 base. This CDR3 is 16 amino acids long. The CDR3 protein is CASSLTSGGTQETQYF. The CDR3, as DNA: TGTGCCAGCAGTTTGACTAGCGGGGGGACCCAAGAGACCCAGTACTTC.

The rearrangement joins TRBV11-2 to TRBJ1-6; the D is unclear. CDR1 and CDR2 from the germline V gene are SGHAT and FQNNGV. V was trimmed by 5 bases and J by 9 bases, leaving 8 bases between them. The CDR3 runs to 12 residues. The CDR3 DNA follows: TGTGCCAGCAGCCCGGGAGCTTCACCCCTCCACTTT. Translation: CASSPGASPLHF.

The chain joins TRBV25-1 to TRBJ1-1, with D unresolved. The CDR3 consists of 13 residues. V was clipped by 6 bases and J by 1 base, with 9 bases between them. Germline CDR1 is MGHDK and CDR2 is SYGVNS. In nucleotides, the CDR3 is TGTGCCAGCAGAAACCCAGCGAACACTGAAGCTTTCTTT. Translating gives CASRNPANTEAFF.

In its sample, this clonotype was seen once. J is TRBJ2-2 and V is TRBV6-1; TRBD1 matches 8 bases. The CDR3 sequence is 17 residues long. The germline V gene has CDR1 MNHNS and CDR2 SASEGT. V shed 5 bases and J 6 bases; nucleotides not matched to a gene: 14. CDR3 bases: TGTGCCAGCAGTCCTCCCTCAACTCAGGGGGCGCCCGGGGAGCTGTTTTTT. Translation gives CASSPPSTQGAPGELFF.

The J gene is TRBJ2-2, the V gene TRBV2; D is possibly TRBD2 (5 bases). The germline gives CDR1 SNHLY, CDR2 FYNNEI. CDR3 length: 15 amino acids. V was shortened by 5 bases and J by 0 bases, with 10 bases between the two germline ends. The CDR3 reads CASSPWTSNTGELFF. CDR3 nucleotide sequence: TGTGCCAGCAGTCCTTGGACTTCGAACACCGGGGAGCTGTTTTTT.

V and J are TRBV5-6 and TRBJ2-7, with D possibly TRBD1 on 5 matching bases. V lost 0 bases and J 0 bases, leaving 7 bases between the germline ends. The CDR3 is 14 amino acids. The germline V gene encodes CDR1 SGHDT and CDR2 YYEEEE. The CDR3 DNA sequence: TGTGCCAGCAGCTTGGGCGACAGCTCCTACGAGCAGTACTTC. Translated: CASSLGDSSYEQYF.

The chain links TRBV9 to TRBJ2-1, with TRBD2 identical over 9 bases. The CDR3 is made up of 15 amino acids. Trimming took 0 bases from V and 8 from J; bases not matched to a gene: 6. Germline loops: CDR1 SGDLS, CDR2 YYNGEE. The DNA of the CDR3 is TGTGCCAGCAGCGTAGGTAGCGGGAGAACCCATGAGCAGTTCTTC. Its translation is CASSVGSGRTHEQFF.

This clonotype was seen more than once but under ten times. The V call is TRBV6-2 or TRBV6-3, the J call TRBJ2-7, with D unresolved. The germline V gene has CDR1 MNHEY and CDR2 SVGEGT. This CDR3 has 12 residues. V lost 7 bases to trimming and J lost 4 bases, with 11 bases between them. CDR3: CASTQTPYEQYF. CDR3 in DNA: TGTGCCAGCACCCAGACACCTTACGAGCAGTACTTC.

This chain joins TRBV27 and TRBJ1-5, with TRBD1 as a possible D gene (5 bases). Germline assignment: CDR1 MNHEY and CDR2 SMNVEV (reference sequence). The CDR3 loop spans 15 amino acids. Trimming pared 6 bases from V and 0 bases from J, leaving 12 bases between. CDR3: CASSGRGYSNQPQHF. As DNA, the CDR3 is TGTGCCAGCAGCGGGAGGGGTTATAGCAATCAGCCCCAGCATTTT.

This chain connects TRBV11-1 to TRBJ2-1; 11 bases are a match to TRBD1. The CDR3 spans 15 residues. Germline-derived CDR1 and CDR2 are SGHAT and FQDESV (reference sequence). J lost 7 bases, V lost 4 bases, and 6 bases had no gene match. CDR3 in amino acids: CASSWTGGEYNEQFF. As DNA, the CDR3 is TGTGCCAGCAGCTGGACAGGGGGCGAGTATAATGAGCAGTTCTTC.

The rearrangement uses TRBV21-1 and TRBJ1-3. TRBV21-1 is recorded as a pseudogene. This CDR3 comprises 17 residues. In DNA, the CDR3 is TGTGCCAGCAGTACATTTGTGCTACAACACGCACGAAACACCATATATTTT. It specifies CASSTFVLQHARNTIYF.

The V gene is TRBV15, the J gene TRBJ2-7; the D gene is possibly TRBD1 (6 bases). Germline CDR1 and CDR2: LNHNV and YYDKDF (reference sequence). Trimming pared 5 bases from V and 1 base from J, leaving 18 bases between. This CDR3 region has 16 residues. The CDR3 region is CATSLKQGTSSYEQYF. CDR3 DNA: TGTGCCACCAGCCTAAAACAGGGTACATCATCCTACGAGCAGTACTTC.

This chain links TRBV15 with TRBJ2-7; D is ambiguous. Trimming cost V 3 bases and J 2 bases, with 14 bases left between them. The CDR3 is 15 residues long. Per the germline V gene, CDR1 is LNHNV and CDR2 is YYDKDF (reference sequence). The CDR3 region is CATSRARSHPYEQYV. CDR3 nucleotides: TGTGCCACCAGCAGGGCCCGGTCCCACCCCTACGAGCAGTACGTC.

The CDR3 sequence is CASSLAPTLQETQYF. As DNA, the CDR3 is TGTGCCAGCAGCCTAGCTCCGACACTCCAAGAGACCCAGTACTTC. The gene calls are TRBV27 and TRBJ2-5, with D possibly TRBD2 on 5 matching bases. The CDR3 is made up of 15 amino acids. Germline V gene sequence: CDR1 MNHEY, CDR2 SMNVEV (reference sequence). V lost 6 bases, J lost 1 base, and 15 bases lay in between.